The rows below give T cell receptor beta chains drawn from one sample of a study of T-cell memory formation after mild COVID-19. TCRdb reprocessed the 5' RACE reads with MiXCR, giving one entry per CDR3 protein. The table lists 190,000 or so distinct CDR3 sequences, 27% of them singletons. The sequenced material came from PBMCs or a T cell subset sorted from them (not recorded which). These receptor sequences come from an adult woman who had mild COVID-19 (a few samples of this study predate the infection). Cell type and time point are not known. Each CDR3 is given with its conserved first and last residue. Each record gives: clone size, J gene, V gene, D gene, CDR3 protein, CDR3 DNA. D genes are given only for firm matches. Clone size appears in some rows only: once, few, many, or a class for an expanded clone.

>few|TRBJ2-7|TRBV20-1|TRBD2
CSAKAASGTYEQYF
TGCAGTGCAAAAGCCGCTAGCGGGACTTACGAGCAGTACTTC
>few|TRBJ1-4|TRBV9|-
CASSVGTVSNEKLFF
TGTGCCAGCAGCGTCGGAACGGTCTCTAATGAAAAACTGTTTTTT
>-|TRBJ1-3|TRBV5-1|-
CASSFRLSGNTIYF
TGCGCCAGCAGCTTTAGGCTCTCTGGAAACACCATATATTTT
>-|TRBJ2-7|TRBV13|-
CASSLRGQRPEQYF
TGTGCCAGCAGCTTACGGGGGCAGAGACCTGAGCAGTACTTC
>-|TRBJ2-1|TRBV19|TRBD2
CASSEGGRLYNEQFF
TGTGCCAGTAGTGAAGGCGGGAGGCTTTACAATGAGCAGTTCTTC
>-|TRBJ2-5|TRBV12-3/TRBV12-4|-
CASRGHGAETQYF
TGTGCCAGCAGAGGGCACGGGGCGGAGACCCAGTACTTC
>-|TRBJ2-5|TRBV7-9|-
CASGAGKTQYF
TGTGCCAGCGGGGCAGGCAAGACCCAGTACTTC
>few|TRBJ1-1|TRBV18|-
CASSPPDGFGNTEAFF
TGTGCCAGCTCACCACCGGATGGGTTTGGGAACACTGAAGCTTTCTTT
>-|TRBJ1-2|TRBV20-1|TRBD1
CSASPRGLRGYTF
TGCAGTGCTAGTCCCAGGGGGCTACGTGGCTACACCTTC
>-|TRBJ2-7|TRBV5-1|TRBD1
CASTAGQGAYEQYF
TGCGCCAGCACCGCCGGGCAGGGGGCGTACGAGCAGTACTTC
>few|TRBJ2-3|TRBV4-1|TRBD2
CASSRGGYTDTQYF
TGCGCCAGCAGCCGGGGGGGGTACACAGATACGCAGTATTTT
>few|TRBJ2-6|TRBV6-1|-
CASSGWPGANVLTF
TGTGCCAGCAGTGGATGGCCCGGGGCCAACGTCCTGACTTTC
>few|TRBJ2-7|TRBV12-3/TRBV12-4|TRBD1
CASSLEATGPNEQYF
TGTGCCAGCAGTTTAGAGGCGACAGGGCCCAACGAGCAGTACTTC
>-|TRBJ1-2|TRBV15|-
CATRQSANYGYTF
TGTGCCACCCGACAGTCCGCTAACTATGGCTACACCTTC
>-|TRBJ1-1|TRBV30|-
CAWSEEGLTEAFF
TGTGCCTGGAGTGAAGAGGGGCTCACTGAAGCTTTCTTT
>-|TRBJ1-6|TRBV5-1|-
CASSQDPNSPLHF
TGCGCCAGCAGCCAAGACCCTAATTCACCCCTCCACTTT
>-|TRBJ2-1|TRBV7-2|-
CASSLEVRINEQFF
TGTGCCAGCAGCTTAGAGGTCCGTATCAATGAGCAGTTCTTC
>few|TRBJ1-1|TRBV5-6|-
CASSPSAFTEAFF
TGTGCCAGCAGTCCCTCCGCCTTCACTGAAGCTTTCTTT
>-|TRBJ2-3|TRBV7-2|-
CASSLVGVSGDTQYF
TGTGCCAGCAGCTTAGTTGGTGTTAGCGGAGATACGCAGTATTTT
>-|TRBJ2-2|TRBV5-1|-
CASYPGQYTGELFF
TGCGCCAGCTACCCTGGACAGTACACCGGGGAGCTGTTTTTT
>-|TRBJ2-5|TRBV5-1|TRBD1
CASSVDRAQETQYF
TGCGCCAGCAGCGTTGACAGGGCCCAAGAGACCCAGTACTTC
>many|TRBJ2-2|TRBV9|-
CASSVGTTTGELFF
TGTGCCAGCAGCGTGGGGACGACCACCGGGGAGCTGTTTTTT
>-|TRBJ2-5|TRBV3-1|-
CASSQVAGTKTQYF
TGTGCCAGCAGCCAAGTTGCGGGGACGAAGACCCAGTACTTC
>few|TRBJ2-7|TRBV5-4|-
CASSSAGGPYNSYEQYF
TGTGCCAGCAGCTCCGCCGGGGGACCCTACAACTCCTACGAGCAGTACTTC
>-|TRBJ1-2|TRBV5-6|-
CASSPAAAGANYGYTF
TGTGCCAGCAGCCCGGCGGCGGCAGGGGCTAACTATGGCTACACCTTC
>-|TRBJ2-2|TRBV4-3|TRBD2
CASSQGVAGMNTGELFF
TGCGCCAGCAGCCAAGGGGTAGCGGGAATGAACACCGGGGAGCTGTTTTTT
>-|TRBJ2-7|TRBV7-9|TRBD1
CASSYTGGSYEQYF
TGTGCCAGCAGTTATACAGGGGGCTCCTACGAGCAGTACTTC
>few|TRBJ2-3|TRBV6-5|-
CASSYYGSTDTQYF
TGTGCCAGCAGTTACTATGGCTCTACAGATACGCAGTATTTT
>few|TRBJ2-1|TRBV3-1|TRBD2
CASGRTSSTYNEQFF
TGTGCCAGCGGCAGGACTAGCTCCACCTACAATGAGCAGTTCTTC
>few|TRBJ2-5|TRBV5-1|TRBD2
CASTSSGRDETQYF
TGCGCCAGCACAAGTTCGGGGAGGGATGAGACCCAGTACTTC
>few|TRBJ2-2|TRBV7-3|-
CASSPEGRGPLGELFF
TGTGCCAGCAGCCCAGAGGGGAGGGGGCCGCTCGGGGAGCTGTTTTTT
>-|TRBJ2-7|TRBV24-1|-
CATSVGSEQYF
TGTGCCACCAGTGTGGGGAGCGAGCAGTACTTC
>few|TRBJ1-3|TRBV5-1|-
CASSFSPGSGNTIYF
TGCGCCAGCAGCTTTTCACCAGGGTCTGGAAACACCATATATTTT
>few|TRBJ2-3|TRBV24-1|-
CATSLRGGPTDTQYF
TGTGCCACCAGTCTAAGGGGGGGACCTACAGATACGCAGTATTTT
>-|TRBJ2-1|TRBV10-3|TRBD2
CAISAGGANEQFF
TGTGCCATCAGTGCGGGGGGGGCAAATGAGCAGTTCTTC
>few|TRBJ1-2|TRBV2|-
CASSEGRARGFNYGYTF
TGTGCCAGCAGTGAAGGGAGGGCCAGGGGATTTAACTATGGCTACACCTTC
>-|TRBJ2-3|TRBV3-1|-
CASSRVVNTDTQYF
TGTGCCAGCAGCCGAGTGGTGAACACAGATACGCAGTATTTT
>-|TRBJ1-5|TRBV28|-
CASSTRGEGNQPQHF
TGTGCCAGCAGTACGAGAGGAGAAGGGAATCAGCCCCAGCATTTT
>-|TRBJ2-2|TRBV15|TRBD2
CATPRRGDTGELFF
TGTGCCACCCCTCGGCGGGGGGACACCGGGGAGCTGTTTTTT
>many|TRBJ2-3|TRBV12-3/TRBV12-4|-
CASSFGAADTQYF
TGTGCCAGCAGTTTCGGGGCCGCAGATACGCAGTATTTT
>few|TRBJ2-3|TRBV7-6|-
CASSFHLTDTQYF
TGTGCCAGCAGCTTTCACCTCACAGATACGCAGTATTTT
>few|TRBJ2-7|TRBV2|-
CASMLRDSYEQYF
TGTGCCAGCATGCTCAGGGACTCCTACGAGCAGTACTTC
>few|TRBJ2-1|TRBV7-9|TRBD2
CASSLDPWTSGNEQFF
TGTGCCAGCAGCCTGGACCCGTGGACTAGCGGCAATGAGCAGTTCTTC
>few|TRBJ2-2|TRBV3-1|-
CASSQGTSAGELFF
TGTGCCAGCAGCCAAGGGACATCCGCCGGGGAGCTGTTTTTT
>-|TRBJ2-5|TRBV6-2/TRBV6-3|-
CASSRSLAEETQYF
TGTGCCAGCAGTCGCTCTCTGGCAGAAGAGACCCAGTACTTC
>many|TRBJ2-7|TRBV20-1|TRBD1
CSAAGTGGFLGEQYF
TGCAGTGCAGCAGGGACAGGGGGGTTTCTGGGCGAGCAGTACTTC
>-|TRBJ2-1|TRBV11-2|TRBD2
CASNLYLAGGIEQFF
TGTGCCAGCAACCTCTACTTAGCGGGAGGTATAGAGCAGTTCTTC
>few|TRBJ2-7|TRBV24-1|TRBD1
CASSSGTGIYEQYF
TGTGCCTCCTCTTCCGGGACAGGGATCTACGAGCAGTACTTC
>few|TRBJ2-2|TRBV18|TRBD2
CASSASSGRNTGELFF
TGTGCCAGCTCAGCCTCTAGCGGGAGGAACACCGGGGAGCTGTTTTTT
>few|TRBJ2-3|TRBV10-3|-
CAISETAGQLSTDTQYF
TGTGCCATCAGTGAGACGGCGGGACAGCTTAGCACAGATACGCAGTATTTT
>few|TRBJ1-1|TRBV3-1|TRBD1
CASSRATGPFEAFF
TGTGCCAGCAGCCGGGCGACAGGGCCTTTTGAAGCTTTCTTT
>-|TRBJ2-2|TRBV7-2|-
CASSPGPTTTGELFF
TGTGCCAGCAGCCCGGGACCCACCACCACCGGGGAGCTGTTTTTT